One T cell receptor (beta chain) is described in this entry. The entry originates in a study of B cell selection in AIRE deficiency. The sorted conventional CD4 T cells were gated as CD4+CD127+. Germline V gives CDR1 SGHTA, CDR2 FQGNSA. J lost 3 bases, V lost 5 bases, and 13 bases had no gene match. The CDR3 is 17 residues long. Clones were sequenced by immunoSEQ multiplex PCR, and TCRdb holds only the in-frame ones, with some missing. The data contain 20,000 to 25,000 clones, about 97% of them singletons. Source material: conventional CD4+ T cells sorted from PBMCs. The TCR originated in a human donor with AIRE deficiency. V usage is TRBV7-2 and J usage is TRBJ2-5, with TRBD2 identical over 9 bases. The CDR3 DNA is TGTGCCAGCAGCCCGATACATTGGCGGGGGGGGGAAGAGACCCAGTACTTC. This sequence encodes CASSPIHWRGGEETQYF.